This T cell receptor beta chain came from a study of Ad26.COV2.S vaccination and SARS-CoV-2 variants. Turning to the study itself: Intramuscular Ad26.COV2.S doses were given once or twice, 56 days apart.

This sample's treatment: around 19 received Ad26.COV2.S at low or high dose, single or two shots; about 5 received placebo; per-sample allocation not given. Material that was analyzed had been drawn on day 63 after the first vaccine or placebo injection. Within Boston, the person who donated was an adult of 18-55 years. It was Wuhan-strain SARS-CoV-2 spike that the Ad26 vaccine vector expressed. The CDR3 length is 14 residues. Germline V gives CDR1 MNHEY, CDR2 SVGAGI. Trimming took off 4 bases at V and 3 bases at J, with 10 bases between the two ends. Overall study findings and caveats: It was reported that spike-specific CD8+ and CD4+ T cell responses were substantially broad after vaccination.

To note about this clone: What it binds is not known.

Sequencing was performed with immunoSEQ multiplex PCR; in TCRdb, only in-frame clones are kept and a portion is missing. The sample records over 250,000 clones, about 87% being singletons. The TCR comes from a person between 18 and 65 years old who received the Ad26.COV2.S COVID-19 vaccine or a placebo. The chain carries TRBV6-5 and TRBJ1-5; possible D gene TRBD1, 6 bases. Source: peripheral blood, taken in a trial of Ad26.COV2.S vaccine versus placebo. The CDR3 bases are TGTGCCAGCAGTTCGACAGGACCCAATCAGCCCCAGCATTTT. Amino acids: CASSSTGPNQPQHF.